The clone carrying this T cell receptor (beta chain) was recorded once. No antigen is known for it. As originally analysed: Junction-only immunoSEQ sequences carried no quality scores, so filtering differed. Assay used: immunoSEQ multiplex PCR; TCRdb lists only in-frame clones, some missing. V and J calls and clone size are given by that table; D and trimming were obtained from the DNA. The sample lists under 1,900,000 clones; approximately 98.5% were seen once. This record comes from a study of shared clonotypes between healthy human individuals. Regarding the study as a whole: Sample collection involved blood only; tissue repertoires are likely different.

The CDR3 consists of 15 residues. J lost 4 bases, V lost 6 bases, and 12 bases had no gene match. Germline values: CDR1 MNHEY, CDR2 SMNVEV (reference sequence). The sample was naive CD4+ T cells sorted from blood. Subset given: CD45RA+ positively selected. The chain couples TRBV27 to TRBJ2-7, with 7 bases fitting TRBD2. This receptor was obtained from a man aged 30 to 45 in good health. CDR3 loop: CASRPPGGGPYEQYF. The CDR3 DNA reads as TGTGCCAGCAGACCTCCCGGGGGAGGGCCGTACGAGCAGTACTTC.